One sample yielded the 27 T cell receptor beta chains listed below, sequenced in a study of beta chain features in type 1 diabetes. Study-level findings and limits: Shortening that was moderate but significant affected the TCRB CDR3s of Type 1 diabetes patients in all four CD4+ subsets.

The isolated RNA, all of it, was reverse transcribed, so expressed TCRB transcripts were what got sequenced. Repertoires were generated with immunoSEQ multiplex PCR, while TCRdb's copy carries only in-frame clones and drops some. Among about 390,000 clones listed, about 10% were seen once. These receptors are not linked to any known antigen. The material sequenced was central memory CD4+ T cells from blood. Receptors were obtained from a man aged 25 to 45 with type 1 diabetes.

This chain joins TRBV6-5 and TRBJ1-1; D unclear. The CDR3 has 13 amino acids. The V gene lost 11 bases and the J gene lost 0 bases, with 13 bases spanning the gap. Germline V gene sequence: CDR1 MNHEY, CDR2 SVGAGI. The CDR3 protein is CASRRVMNTEAFF. CDR3 nucleotide sequence: TGTGCCTCCCGGAGGGTAATGAACACTGAAGCTTTCTTT.

The chain employs TRBV11-3 and TRBJ2-3; 8 bases map to TRBD2. V shed 2 bases and J 4 bases; nucleotides not matched to a gene: 8. CDR1 and CDR2 from the germline V gene are SGHNT and YENEEA. This CDR3 has 16 residues. CDR3 nucleotide sequence: TGTGCCAGCAGCTTAATGTTGGCGGGAGGTCCAGATACGCAGTATTTT. It is translated as CASSLMLAGGPDTQYF.

V usage is TRBV28 and J usage is TRBJ2-5, with D unclear. The CDR3 is 13 amino acids. Trimming stripped 3 bases from V and 5 bases from J, with 10 bases between. CDR1 is MDHEN, CDR2 SYDVKM, per germline. The CDR3 bases are TGTGCCAGCAGTTTGGGCACCGTGGAGACCCAGTACTTC. Residues: CASSLGTVETQYF.

This clone has ten or more counts. The V and J genes are TRBV7-9 and TRBJ2-1, with a weak D call TRBD2 (6 bases). The V end lost 4 bases, the J end lost 10 bases, and 11 bases lay between the germline ends. The CDR3 totals 12 residues. CDR1 is SEHNR and CDR2 is FQNEAQ in the germline V gene (reference sequence). The CDR3 DNA reads as TGTGCCAGCAGCTCGGACTATCCCGAGCAGTTCTTC. Its protein product is CASSSDYPEQFF.

This clone was detected only a few times. The chain has TRBV7-2 and TRBJ1-2; D is possibly TRBD1 (5 bases). Germline V gives CDR1 SGHTA, CDR2 FQGNSA. V was trimmed by 4 bases and J by 4 bases, leaving 10 bases between them. The CDR3 covers 13 residues. The CDR3 DNA sequence: TGTGCCAGCAGCTATAGACAGAGCTATGGCTACACCTTC. Protein: CASSYRQSYGYTF.

The chain employs TRBV10-3 and TRBJ2-5, with a possible D match to TRBD1 (6 bases). Germline assignment: CDR1 ENHRY and CDR2 SYGVKD. V was shortened by 6 bases and J by 3 bases, with 11 bases between the two germline ends. The CDR3 is made up of 13 amino acids. The CDR3 spells CAIREGQKETQYF. In DNA form, the CDR3 reads TGTGCCATCAGAGAAGGACAGAAAGAGACCCAGTACTTC.

The DNA of the CDR3 is TGTGCCAGTAGTATAGAGCTAGCGTACTACAATGAGCAGTTCTTC. Translating it yields CASSIELAYYNEQFF. The chain links TRBV19 to TRBJ2-1, with D tentatively TRBD2 (6 bases). This CDR3 is built from 15 residues. The germline V and J ends were trimmed by 0 bases and 3 bases, with 9 bases remaining between them. Per the germline V gene, CDR1 is LNHDA and CDR2 is SQIVND (reference sequence).

This clone was seen only a few times. This sequence joins TRBV7-9 and TRBJ2-7; D is possibly TRBD1 or TRBD2 (7 bases each). Germline CDR1 is SEHNR and CDR2 is FQNEAQ (reference sequence). The CDR3 spans 16 residues. Between the trimmed V and J ends, which lost 5 bases and 0 bases, there was a span of 17 bases. CDR3 loop: CASSPLGGTVSYEQYF. The DNA for the CDR3 is TGTGCCAGCAGCCCTCTGGGGGGGACAGTCTCCTACGAGCAGTACTTC.

The chain carries TRBV29-1 and TRBJ2-1; TRBD1 matches at 9 bases. With V trimmed by 6 bases and J by 5 bases, 2 bases remained unmatched. The CDR3 length is 12 residues. The germline V gene has CDR1 SQVTM and CDR2 ANQGSEA. DNA of the CDR3: TGCAGCGTAGGGGACAGGGACAATGAGCAGTTCTTC. Translating it yields CSVGDRDNEQFF.

This sequence joins TRBV7-9 and TRBJ1-1; D gene unclear. Germline-derived CDR1 and CDR2 are SEHNR and FQNEAQ (reference sequence). V lost 1 base, J lost 8 bases, and 8 bases lay in between. The CDR3 totals 12 residues. CDR3 sequence: CASSLDGVEAFF. The CDR3 region has the DNA TGTGCCAGCAGCTTAGACGGGGTGGAAGCTTTCTTT. Drawing the rest from reference TRBV7-9 and TRBJ1-1, the complete variable domain is DTGVSQNPRHKITKRGQNVTFRCDPISEHNRLYWYRQTLGQGPEFLTYFQNEAQLEKSRLLSDRFSAERPKGSFSTLEIQRTEQGDSAMYLCASSLDGVEAFFGQGTRLTVV.

This clone was counted at least ten times. This chain joins TRBV4-3 and TRBJ1-1; unclear D gene. CDR1 LGHNA and CDR2 YSLEER come from the germline V gene. This CDR3 spans 15 amino acids. With 4 bases removed from V and 4 bases from J, the gap between germline ends came to 16 bases. The CDR3 loop is CASSPTGILGTEAFF. As DNA, the CDR3 is TGCGCCAGCAGCCCGACTGGGATTCTTGGCACTGAAGCTTTCTTT.

The CDR3 DNA follows: TGTGCCAGCAGCTTAGTGTGGAGTAGCAATCAGCCCCAGCATTTT. Translating gives CASSLVWSSNQPQHF. J is TRBJ1-5 and V is TRBV7-3; D is unresolved. The CDR3 is made up of 15 amino acids. The germline V gene has CDR1 SGHTA and CDR2 FQGTGA. V was clipped by 2 bases and J by 0 bases, with 8 bases between them. The entire variable domain, with the rest obtained from reference TRBV7-3 and TRBJ1-5, is as follows: GAGVSQTPSNKVTEKGKYVELRCDPISGHTALYWYRQSLGQGPEFLIYFQGTGAADDSGLPNDRFFAVRPEGSVSTLKIQRTERGDSAVYLCASSLVWSSNQPQHFGDGTRLSIL.

The chain recombines TRBV4-2 with TRBJ1-4; D is perhaps TRBD1 (5 bases). The V and J ends lost 0 bases and 8 bases respectively, with 13 bases between them. CDR1 and CDR2 from the germline V gene are LGHNA and YNFKEQ. The CDR3 covers 15 residues. DNA for the CDR3: TGTGCCAGCAGCCAAGAGCGGGGGTTCGTGGAAAAACTGTTTTTT. Its protein is CASSQERGFVEKLFF.

This clone has a handful of counts. The V gene is TRBV6-1, the J gene TRBJ1-5; D perhaps matches TRBD1 (6 bases). CDR1 MNHNS and CDR2 SASEGT come from the germline V gene. The CDR3 is 14 amino acids. Trimming stripped 1 base from V and 6 bases from J, with 10 bases between. The CDR3 bases are TGTGCCAGCAGTGAAGGAGGGGGTCGTCAGCCCCAGCATTTT. This sequence encodes CASSEGGGRQPQHF.

This clone was seen a few times. V usage is TRBV5-6 and J usage is TRBJ1-4; tentative D call: TRBD1 (6 bases). Between the trimmed V and J ends, which lost 3 bases and 5 bases, there was a span of 14 bases. The CDR3 loop spans 15 amino acids. Looked up from germline, CDR1 is SGHDT and CDR2 is YYEEEE. The CDR3 protein is CASSSVTGGNEKLFF. CDR3 DNA: TGTGCCAGCAGCTCGGTGACAGGAGGAAATGAAAAACTGTTTTTT.

This chain connects TRBV19 to TRBJ1-1; TRBD1 might be the D (5 bases). The CDR3 has 13 residues. V dropped 2 bases and J dropped 4 bases, with 8 bases sitting between them. The germline CDR1 and CDR2 sequences are LNHDA and SQIVND (reference sequence). CDR3 residues: CASSIRGGTEAFF. For the CDR3, the DNA is TGTGCCAGTAGTATACGGGGGGGCACTGAAGCTTTCTTT.

This clone occurred a few times. The CDR3 spells CASSQDLAGGPLGEQYF. Here the CDR3 DNA reads TGTGCCAGCAGCCAAGATCTAGCGGGAGGTCCCTTAGGCGAGCAGTACTTC. The chain couples TRBV14 to TRBJ2-7; 11 bases line up with TRBD2. From germline, CDR1 is SGHDN and CDR2 FVKESK. CDR3 length: 17 amino acids. Germline trimming cut 0 bases from V and 6 bases from J; bases unmatched to any gene: 10.

This clone was counted a few times. The same CDR3 arises from other DNA sequences in this sample as well. This rearrangement joins TRBV21-1 to TRBJ2-5; the D call in the table, TRBD1, was not verified against the DNA. TRBV21-1 is reported as a pseudogene. The length of the CDR3 is 14 residues. The CDR3 coding sequence is TGTGCCAGCAGCAAAGGGTCAGGACAAGAGACCCAGTACTTC. This codes for CASSKGSGQETQYF.

The chain links TRBV29-1 to TRBJ1-3, with D possibly matching TRBD1 (5 bases). Germline lookup yields CDR1 SQVTM and CDR2 ANQGSEA. Trimming pared 7 bases from V and 0 bases from J, leaving 10 bases between. This CDR3 region has 13 residues. The CDR3 coding sequence is TGCAGCGCGACAGAAGCCTCTGGAAACACCATATATTTT. Its translation is CSATEASGNTIYF.

The V gene is TRBV13, the J gene TRBJ2-2; D possibly corresponds to TRBD1 (6 bases). Germline CDR1 reads PRHDT; CDR2 reads FYEKMQ (reference sequence). This CDR3 spans 15 amino acids. V shed 5 bases and J shed 3 bases, with 13 bases lying between them. CDR3 sequence (DNA): TGTGCCAGCAGCCCAGGGGCCAGGTACACCGGGGAGCTGTTTTTT. Its protein product is CASSPGARYTGELFF.

The chain is built from TRBV5-5 and TRBJ2-1; tentatively, D is TRBD1 (6 bases). This CDR3 has 16 amino acids. V dropped 7 bases and J dropped 7 bases, with 24 bases sitting between them. Per the germline V gene, CDR1 is SGHKS and CDR2 is YYEKEE (reference sequence). The CDR3 DNA follows: TGTGCCAGCCTATCACAACCCGAGGGGGTGGGGAATGAGCAGTTCTTC. Its translation is CASLSQPEGVGNEQFF.

This clone was detected a few times. The chain carries TRBV7-2 and TRBJ2-7, with a weak D call TRBD2 (5 bases). The CDR3 has 14 residues. Germline CDR1 SGHTA, CDR2 FQGNSA. The V and J ends lost 2 bases and 3 bases respectively, with 11 bases between them. The CDR3 protein is CASSLLVAGYEQYF. DNA of the CDR3: TGTGCCAGCAGCTTACTGGTCGCGGGCTACGAGCAGTACTTC.

V and J are TRBV6-6 and TRBJ1-3, with D perhaps matching TRBD1 (6 bases). The CDR3 sequence is 15 residues long. V gave up 9 bases and J gave up 1 base, with 16 bases separating them. CDR1 is MNHNY and CDR2 is SVGAGI in the germline V gene (reference sequence). The CDR3 nucleotides read TGTGCCAGTAAATCGACAGGTCTTTCTGGAAACACCATATATTTT. It is translated as CASKSTGLSGNTIYF.

V and J are TRBV11-3 and TRBJ2-1, with 9 bases lining up with TRBD1. With V trimmed by 4 bases and J by 7 bases, 8 bases remained unmatched. The CDR3 runs 15 residues. The germline CDR1 and CDR2 sequences are SGHNT and YENEEA. The CDR3 bases are TGTGCCAGCAGCTCAGGACAGGGGATAAGGAATGAGCAGTTCTTC. Protein: CASSSGQGIRNEQFF.

This clone was picked up a small number of times. This CDR3 is also generated by other DNA sequences in the sample. The chain couples TRBV18 to TRBJ2-2; a weak D match, TRBD2 (5 bases). The CDR3 contains 14 residues. CDR1 is KGHSH and CDR2 is LQKENI in the germline V gene. Trimming shortened V by 3 bases and J by 1 base, and 6 bases separated the two germline ends. The CDR3 loop is CASSPGLNTGELFF. CDR3 nucleotides: TGTGCCAGCTCACCCGGACTGAACACCGGGGAGCTGTTTTTT.

The V gene is TRBV4-2, the J gene TRBJ2-5, with 10 bases that match TRBD2. The germline V gene encodes CDR1 LGHNA and CDR2 YNFKEQ. The CDR3 extends over 19 amino acids. V was clipped by 5 bases and J by 14 bases; unmatched bases: 29. Here the CDR3 reads CASSSNSRGGYSGRPPGYF. CDR3 coding DNA: TGTGCCAGCAGCTCCAACAGTCGGGGGGGATATAGCGGGAGGCCCCCGGGATACTTC.

Details on this clone: A far more abundant clone sits one base away, making this likely a read error. The same CDR3 is also encoded by other DNA sequences in this sample. The chain's CDR3 is CASSPRPDSSYEQYF. The CDR3 nucleotides are TGCGCCAGTAGTCCCCGCCCGGACAGCTCCTACGAGCAGTACTTC. The chain links TRBV19 to TRBJ2-7, with D possibly TRBD1 on 6 matching bases. This CDR3 is built from 15 residues. From germline, CDR1 is LNHDA and CDR2 SQIVND (reference sequence).